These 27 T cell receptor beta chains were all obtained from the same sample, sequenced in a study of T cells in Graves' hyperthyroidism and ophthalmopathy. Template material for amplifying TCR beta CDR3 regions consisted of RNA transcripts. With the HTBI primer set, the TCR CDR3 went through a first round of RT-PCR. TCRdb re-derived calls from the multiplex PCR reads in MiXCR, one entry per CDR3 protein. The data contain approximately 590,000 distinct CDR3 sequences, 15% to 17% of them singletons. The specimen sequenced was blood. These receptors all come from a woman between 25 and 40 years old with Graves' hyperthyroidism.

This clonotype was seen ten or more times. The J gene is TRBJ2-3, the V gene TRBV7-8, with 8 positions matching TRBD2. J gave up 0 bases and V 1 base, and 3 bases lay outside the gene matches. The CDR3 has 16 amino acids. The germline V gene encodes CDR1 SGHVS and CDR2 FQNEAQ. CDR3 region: CASSLVSSGSTDTQYF. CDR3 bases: TGTGCCAGCAGCTTAGTCTCTAGCGGGAGCACAGATACGCAGTATTTT.

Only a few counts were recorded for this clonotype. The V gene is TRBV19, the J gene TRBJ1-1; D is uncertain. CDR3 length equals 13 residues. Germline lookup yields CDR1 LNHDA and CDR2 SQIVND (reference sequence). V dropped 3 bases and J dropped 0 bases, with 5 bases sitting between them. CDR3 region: CASSIKMNTEAFF. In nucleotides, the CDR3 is TGTGCCAGTAGTATTAAAATGAACACTGAAGCTTTCTTT.

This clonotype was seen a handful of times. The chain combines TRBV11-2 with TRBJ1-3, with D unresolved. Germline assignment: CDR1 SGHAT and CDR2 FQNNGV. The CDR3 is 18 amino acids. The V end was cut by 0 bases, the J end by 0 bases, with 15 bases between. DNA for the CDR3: TGTGCCAGCAGCTTAGATTACCCCCCCGGTCACTCTGGAAACACCATATATTTT. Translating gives CASSLDYPPGHSGNTIYF.

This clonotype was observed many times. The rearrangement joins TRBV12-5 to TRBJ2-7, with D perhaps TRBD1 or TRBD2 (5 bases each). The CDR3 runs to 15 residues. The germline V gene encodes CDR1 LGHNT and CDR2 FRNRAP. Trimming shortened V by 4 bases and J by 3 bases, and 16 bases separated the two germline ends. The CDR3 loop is CASGSPGTEDYEQYF. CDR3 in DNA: TGTGCTAGTGGTTCCCCGGGGACCGAAGACTACGAGCAGTACTTC.

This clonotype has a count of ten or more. In DNA form, the CDR3 reads TGTGCCTGGAGCGCCCGGGAGAACACTGAAGCTTTCTTT. Protein sequence: CAWSARENTEAFF. The chain joins TRBV30 to TRBJ1-1, with no clear D. Deletions cut 3 bases from V and 1 base from J, with 9 bases between. The CDR3 spans 13 residues. Germline V gene sequence: CDR1 GTSNPN, CDR2 SVGIG (reference sequence).

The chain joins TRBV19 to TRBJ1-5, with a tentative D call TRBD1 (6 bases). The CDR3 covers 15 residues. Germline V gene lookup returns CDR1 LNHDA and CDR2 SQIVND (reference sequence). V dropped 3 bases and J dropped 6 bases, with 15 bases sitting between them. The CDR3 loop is CASSMRQGRSQPQHF. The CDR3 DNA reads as TGTGCCAGTAGTATGCGGCAGGGGCGTAGTCAGCCCCAGCATTTT.

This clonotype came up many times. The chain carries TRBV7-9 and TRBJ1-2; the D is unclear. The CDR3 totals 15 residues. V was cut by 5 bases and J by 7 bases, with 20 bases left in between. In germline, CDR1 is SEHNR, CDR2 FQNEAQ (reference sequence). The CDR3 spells CASSHSGRMGSGYTF. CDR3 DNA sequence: TGTGCCAGCAGCCACTCAGGAAGAATGGGCAGTGGCTACACCTTC.

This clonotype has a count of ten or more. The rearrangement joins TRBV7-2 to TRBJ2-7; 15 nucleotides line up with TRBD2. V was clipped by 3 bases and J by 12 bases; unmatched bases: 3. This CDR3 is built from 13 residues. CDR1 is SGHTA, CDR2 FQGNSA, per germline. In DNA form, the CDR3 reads TGTGCCAGCAGCTTTGGACTAGCGGGAGGGCCGTACTTC. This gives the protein CASSFGLAGGPYF.

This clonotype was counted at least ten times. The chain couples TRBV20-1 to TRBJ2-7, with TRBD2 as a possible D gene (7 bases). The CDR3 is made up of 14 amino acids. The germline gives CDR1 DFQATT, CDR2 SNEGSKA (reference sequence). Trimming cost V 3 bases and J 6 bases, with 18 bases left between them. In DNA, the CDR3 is TGCAGTGCTAGCCGGCTGGGGGGGCCTTCCGAGCAGTACTTC. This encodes CSASRLGGPSEQYF.

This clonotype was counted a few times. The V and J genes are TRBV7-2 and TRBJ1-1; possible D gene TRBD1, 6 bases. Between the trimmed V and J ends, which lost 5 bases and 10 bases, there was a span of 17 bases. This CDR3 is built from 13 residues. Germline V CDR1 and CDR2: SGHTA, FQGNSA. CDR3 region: CASSMRQDPLAFF. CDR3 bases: TGTGCCAGCAGCATGCGACAGGACCCCCTAGCTTTCTTT. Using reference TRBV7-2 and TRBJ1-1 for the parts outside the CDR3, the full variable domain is GAGVSQSPSNKVTEKGKDVELRCDPISGHTALYWYRQSLGQGLEFLIYFQGNSAPDKSGLPSDRFSAERTGGSVSTLTIQRTQQEDSAVYLCASSMRQDPLAFFGQGTRLTVV.

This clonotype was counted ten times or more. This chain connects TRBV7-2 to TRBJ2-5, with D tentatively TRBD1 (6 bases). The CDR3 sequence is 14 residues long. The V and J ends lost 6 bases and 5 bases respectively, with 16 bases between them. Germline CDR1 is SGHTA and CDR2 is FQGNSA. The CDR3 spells CASSPDRIRETQYF. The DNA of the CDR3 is TGTGCCAGCAGTCCCGACAGGATTAGGGAGACCCAGTACTTC.

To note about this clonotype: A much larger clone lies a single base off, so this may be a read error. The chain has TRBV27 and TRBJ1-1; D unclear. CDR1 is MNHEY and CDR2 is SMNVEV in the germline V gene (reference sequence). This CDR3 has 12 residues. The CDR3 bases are TGTACCAGCAGTAATTATAACACTGAAGCTTTCTTT. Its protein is CTSSNYNTEAFF.

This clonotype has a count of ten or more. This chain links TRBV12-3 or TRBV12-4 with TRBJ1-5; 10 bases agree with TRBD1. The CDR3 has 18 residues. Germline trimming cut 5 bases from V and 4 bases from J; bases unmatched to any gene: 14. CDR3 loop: CASSRRQGASTLNQPQHF. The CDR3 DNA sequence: TGTGCCAGCAGTCGTAGACAGGGGGCCTCGACCTTAAATCAGCCCCAGCATTTT.

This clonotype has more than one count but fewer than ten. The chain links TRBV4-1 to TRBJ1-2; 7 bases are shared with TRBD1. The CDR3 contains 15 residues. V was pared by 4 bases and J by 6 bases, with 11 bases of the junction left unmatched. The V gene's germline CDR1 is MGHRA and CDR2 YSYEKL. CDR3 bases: TGCGCCAGCAGCCGGTCACCGGGACAGACTAATGGCTACACCTTC. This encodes CASSRSPGQTNGYTF.

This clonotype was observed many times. CDR3 in amino acids: CASRGSAEQYF. The CDR3 DNA sequence: TGTGCCAGCAGGGGATCGGCTGAGCAGTACTTC. This chain links TRBV7-2 with TRBJ2-7; no clear D. The CDR3 covers 11 residues. V shed 6 bases and J shed 7 bases, with 10 bases lying between them. Germline loops: CDR1 SGHTA, CDR2 FQGNSA.

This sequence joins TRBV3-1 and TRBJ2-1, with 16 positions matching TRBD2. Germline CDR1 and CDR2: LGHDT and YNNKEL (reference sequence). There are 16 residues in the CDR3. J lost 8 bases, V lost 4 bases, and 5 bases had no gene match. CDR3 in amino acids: CASSPGTSGRADEQFF. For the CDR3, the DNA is TGTGCCAGCAGCCCCGGGACTAGCGGGAGGGCCGATGAGCAGTTCTTC.

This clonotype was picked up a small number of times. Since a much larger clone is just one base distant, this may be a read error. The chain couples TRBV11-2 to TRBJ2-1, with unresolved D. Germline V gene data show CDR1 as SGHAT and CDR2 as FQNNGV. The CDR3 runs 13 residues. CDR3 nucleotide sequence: TGTGCCAGCAGCGTCCGAGGCGGCAATGAGCAGCTCTTC. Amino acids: CASSVRGGNEQLF.

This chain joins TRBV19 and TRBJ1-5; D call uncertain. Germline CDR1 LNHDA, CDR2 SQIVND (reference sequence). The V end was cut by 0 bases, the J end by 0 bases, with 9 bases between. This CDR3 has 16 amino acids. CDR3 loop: CASSIDYSYSNQPQHF. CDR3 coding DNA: TGTGCCAGTAGTATAGATTACAGTTATAGCAATCAGCCCCAGCATTTT.

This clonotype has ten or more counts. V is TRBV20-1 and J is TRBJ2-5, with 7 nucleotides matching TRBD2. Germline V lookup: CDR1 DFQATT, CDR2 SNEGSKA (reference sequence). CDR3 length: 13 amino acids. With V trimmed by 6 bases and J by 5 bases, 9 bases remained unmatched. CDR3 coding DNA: TGCAGTGCGCCGCGGGAGTCCGGGGAGACCCAGTACTTC. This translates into CSAPRESGETQYF.

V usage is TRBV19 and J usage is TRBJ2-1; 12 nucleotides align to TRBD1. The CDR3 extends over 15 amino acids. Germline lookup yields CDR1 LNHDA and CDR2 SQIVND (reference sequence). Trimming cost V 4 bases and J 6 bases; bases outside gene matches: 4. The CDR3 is CASSTRDRGLNEQFF. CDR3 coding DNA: TGTGCCAGTAGTACCCGGGACAGGGGGCTCAATGAGCAGTTCTTC.

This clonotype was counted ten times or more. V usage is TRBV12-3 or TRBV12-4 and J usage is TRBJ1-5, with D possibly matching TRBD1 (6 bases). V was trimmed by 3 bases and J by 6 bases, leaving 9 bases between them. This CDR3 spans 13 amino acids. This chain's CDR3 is CASSLSGVQPQHF. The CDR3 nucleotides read TGTGCCAGCAGTTTGTCAGGGGTTCAGCCCCAGCATTTT.

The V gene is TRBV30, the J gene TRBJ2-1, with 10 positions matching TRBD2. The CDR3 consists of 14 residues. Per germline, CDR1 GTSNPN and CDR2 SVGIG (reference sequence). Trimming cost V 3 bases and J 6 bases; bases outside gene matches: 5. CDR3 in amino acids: CAWRVTSGPNEQFF. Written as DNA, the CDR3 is TGTGCCTGGAGGGTGACTAGCGGGCCCAATGAGCAGTTCTTC.

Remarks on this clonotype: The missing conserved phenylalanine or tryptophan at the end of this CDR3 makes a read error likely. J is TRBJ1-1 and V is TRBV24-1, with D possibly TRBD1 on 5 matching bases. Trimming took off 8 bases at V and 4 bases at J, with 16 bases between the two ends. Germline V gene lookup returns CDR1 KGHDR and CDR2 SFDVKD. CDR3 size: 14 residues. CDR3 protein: CATKVGVGGTEAFL. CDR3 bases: TGTGCCACCAAGGTAGGGGTCGGGGGCACTGAAGCTTTCCTT.

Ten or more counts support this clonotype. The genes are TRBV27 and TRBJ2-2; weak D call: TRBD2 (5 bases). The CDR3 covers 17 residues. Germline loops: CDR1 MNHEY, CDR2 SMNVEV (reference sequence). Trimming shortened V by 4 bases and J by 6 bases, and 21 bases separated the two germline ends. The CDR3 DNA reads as TGTGCCAGCAGTTCGACGTCACTAGACTGGGTAGCCGGGGAGCTGTTTTTT. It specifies CASSSTSLDWVAGELFF.

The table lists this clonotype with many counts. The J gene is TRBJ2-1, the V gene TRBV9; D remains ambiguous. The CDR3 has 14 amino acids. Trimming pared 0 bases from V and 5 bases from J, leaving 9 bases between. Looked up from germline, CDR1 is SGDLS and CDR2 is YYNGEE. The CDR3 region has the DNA TGTGCCAGCAGCGTAGGCATCCTGAACAATGAGCAGTTCTTC. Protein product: CASSVGILNNEQFF.

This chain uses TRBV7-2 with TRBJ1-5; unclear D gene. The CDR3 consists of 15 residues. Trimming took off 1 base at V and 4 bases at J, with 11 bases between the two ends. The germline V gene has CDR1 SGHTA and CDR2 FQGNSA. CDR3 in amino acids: CASSLVEGPNQPQHF. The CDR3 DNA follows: TGTGCCAGCAGCTTAGTAGAAGGGCCGAATCAGCCCCAGCATTTT.

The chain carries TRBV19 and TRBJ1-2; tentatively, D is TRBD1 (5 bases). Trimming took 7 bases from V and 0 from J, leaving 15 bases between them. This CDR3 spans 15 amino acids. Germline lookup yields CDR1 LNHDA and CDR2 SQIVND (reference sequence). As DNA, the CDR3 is TGTGCCAGTACTAAAGACCAGGGAGCTAACTATGGCTACACCTTC. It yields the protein CASTKDQGANYGYTF.